This T cell receptor beta chain was obtained from a study of somatic mutations in T cells in chronic GVHD (dated by TCRdb to the early 2020s). For sorting, staining was done with anti-CD3, anti-CD4, anti-CD8 and a Vbeta20 antibody from the IOTest Beta Mark kit on a FACSAria III, reaching purity above 98%. Peripheral blood was drawn into sodium heparin tubes, and mononuclear cells were separated by Ficoll-Paque PLUS density gradient centrifugation. Before TCRbeta deep sequencing, the CD4+ Vbeta20+, CD4+ Vbeta20-, and CD8+ T cell fractions were FACS-sorted. Its CDR3 holds 13 amino acids, cysteine through phenylalanine. Only the CDR3 DNA stays, 39 bases, in frame from base 1. Unmatched junction bases come to 7, with V trimmed by 6 bases and J by 6 bases. From the germline V gene, CDR1 is KGHSH and CDR2 is LQKENI. Genomic DNA was isolated and then used for TCRbeta deep sequencing. TCRbeta CDR3 sequencing and initial data processing were performed with the immunoSEQ assay as a commercial service. For the original study's pipeline: Reads were demultiplexed, adapter and primer sequences were trimmed, similar clones were merged through frequency-ratio clustering, and V, D, J genes were annotated using IMGT. TCRdb provides this immuneACCESS table in a form limited to in-frame rearrangements. Some clones are lacking; in checked studies, under half of them reflect an unresolved V gene, and why the rest are absent is not known. For V, J and clone size, that table is used; D and trimming come from the DNA. The sample yields about 14,000 clones; around four fifths were counted once. The ten largest account for 32% of the sample.

On this clone itself: The antigen this receptor binds is unknown. Base qualities were left out, and no much larger clone turns up one base away.

The receptor's source is a male patient aged 50 to 60 with chronic graft-versus-host disease. Post transplant, some T cells may arise from the graft donor. The chain uses TRBV18 and TRBJ2-7; 8 central bases correspond to TRBD2. Sequences were obtained from Vbeta20-negative CD4+ T cells from blood. The sample's cell subset or site label, in plain terms: CD4+ T cells sorted as TCR Vbeta20 negative by flow cytometry. The encoded CDR3 is CASSQVAGSEQYF. The DNA sequence is given as TGTGCCAGCTCTCAAGTAGCGGGATCCGAGCAGTACTTC.